Included here is one T cell receptor beta chain sequence, with context. The data were taken from a study of PD-L1 blockade in urothelial cancer. Germline V gene data show CDR1 as SNHLY and CDR2 as FYNNEI. The length of the CDR3 is 13 residues. The J segment lost 7 bases and the V segment lost 6 bases, leaving 8 bases of the junction unmatched. Specified time point: pretreatment peripheral blood. Profiling relied on immunoSEQ multiplex PCR, and the TCRdb table lists in-frame clones only, not all of them. Here the sample spans approximately 72,000 clones, more than 75% being singletons. The receptor was derived from a man aged 60 to 69 with urothelial cancer. The starting material was PBMCs, obtained around atezolizumab (anti-PD-L1) treatment. This chain connects TRBV2 to TRBJ1-1, with TRBD1 matching over 7 bases. CDR3 loop: CASRTGIVGEAFF. The CDR3 nucleotides are TGTGCCAGCAGGACAGGGATTGTGGGTGAAGCTTTCTTT.